This TCR beta chain was sequenced in a study of OX40 agonist ivuxolimab in advanced cancers. About the research overall: The study gave patients intravenous ivuxolimab at 0.01 to 10 mg/kg every 2 weeks.

Regarding the study as a whole: CD8+ T cells showed, on average, more clonal expansion than CD4+ cells. What antigens the expanded peripheral T cells recognized was never established.

Here immunoSEQ multiplex PCR was the method, and the copy in TCRdb shows in-frame clones only, minus some. The sample consists of approximately 88,000 clones, about 88% of them appearing once. If patients had autoimmune disease history or systemic immunosuppression, they were excluded. A remark on this clone: What it binds is not known.

The sample was CD4+ or CD8+ T cells sorted from blood, taken in a trial of the OX40 agonist ivuxolimab. The receptor was derived from an adult with an advanced solid tumor such as melanoma, head and neck, liver or kidney cancer.

Written as DNA, the CDR3 is TGTGCCAGCAGTGAACAGCCGAACACTGAAGCTTTCTTT. This sequence encodes CASSEQPNTEAFF. V gene TRBV2 combines with J gene TRBJ1-1; D not resolved. Trimming stripped 2 bases from V and 1 base from J, with 5 bases between. Germline CDR1 SNHLY, CDR2 FYNNEI. The CDR3 runs 13 residues.